These 9 T cell receptor beta chains were all obtained from the same sample, sequenced in a study of lymphopenia after photon versus proton radiotherapy. Here immunoSEQ multiplex PCR was the method, and the copy in TCRdb shows in-frame clones only, minus some. The data show about 26,000 clones, with approximately 89% seen just once and around 5.3% held by the top ten. The source material was peripheral blood, sampled from a patient treated with photon-based radiotherapy. The source of these receptors is a man aged 25 to 40 with gastric cancer.

This chain links TRBV5-1 with TRBJ1-6, with 9 bases matching TRBD1. The CDR3 runs to 15 residues. Germline V gene lookup returns CDR1 SGHRS and CDR2 YFSETQ. With 4 bases clipped from V and 10 bases from J, the junction kept 9 bases outside the gene matches. CDR3 nucleotide sequence: TGCGCCAGCAGCGCCCGGGACAGGGTATACTCACCCCTCCACTTT. Its translation: CASSARDRVYSPLHF.

The chain carries TRBV5-1 and TRBJ2-3; the match to TRBD2 covers 9 bases. CDR3 size: 16 residues. Germline loops: CDR1 SGHRS, CDR2 YFSETQ. The J segment lost 5 bases and the V segment lost 0 bases, leaving 7 bases of the junction unmatched. The CDR3 sequence: CASSLAASGDVDTQYF. CDR3 bases: TGCGCCAGCAGCTTGGCGGCTAGCGGGGATGTAGATACGCAGTATTTT.

This chain uses TRBV27 with TRBJ2-5; 8 bases agree with TRBD2. Trimming took 6 bases from V and 1 from J; bases not matched to a gene: 7. Germline loops: CDR1 MNHEY, CDR2 SMNVEV (reference sequence). The CDR3 covers 15 residues. The CDR3, as DNA: TGTGCCAGCAGATATAGCGGGGTGCTCCAAGAGACCCAGTACTTC. Encoded protein: CASRYSGVLQETQYF.

The chain joins TRBV28 to TRBJ2-2; D is perhaps TRBD2 (6 bases). CDR3 length equals 17 residues. V lost 3 bases and J lost 3, with 17 bases in between. Per the germline V gene, CDR1 is MDHEN and CDR2 is SYDVKM. The CDR3 DNA is TGTGCCAGCAGTTTTTCATATGCGGGACCCTACACCGGGGAGCTGTTTTTT. This sequence encodes CASSFSYAGPYTGELFF.

This clone was found once. V gene TRBV6-6 combines with J gene TRBJ2-2; D not certain. The ends were cut back, 5 bases at V and 2 bases at J, with 12 bases in the middle. Germline V gives CDR1 MNHNY, CDR2 SVGAGI (reference sequence). This CDR3 is built from 15 residues. CDR3 nucleotide sequence: TGTGCCAGCAGTAGAAGGACGGACAACACCGGGGAGCTGTTTTTT. Protein sequence: CASSRRTDNTGELFF.

The rearrangement links TRBV6-5 to TRBJ1-3; a possible D gene is TRBD1 (6 bases). The CDR3 spans 14 residues. Germline-derived CDR1 and CDR2 are MNHEY and SVGAGI. V lost 4 bases, J lost 0 bases, and 7 bases lay in between. CDR3 coding DNA: TGTGCCAGCAGTTTGGACAGCTCTGGAAACACCATATATTTT. It encodes CASSLDSSGNTIYF.

This chain links TRBV29-1 with TRBJ2-5; the match to TRBD2 covers 7 bases. CDR3 size: 12 residues. The trim removed 5 bases at V and 5 bases at J, leaving 5 bases unmatched. Germline lookup yields CDR1 SQVTM and CDR2 ANQGSEA. CDR3 coding DNA: TGCAGCGTTCGGGGGGTAGGGGAGACCCAGTACTTC. It translates to CSVRGVGETQYF.

This chain joins TRBV29-1 and TRBJ2-1, with 9 bases aligning to TRBD2. The CDR3 is 16 residues long. Germline V gene data show CDR1 as SQVTM and CDR2 as ANQGSEA. Losses at the gene ends were 1 base for V and 8 bases for J; bases not matched to a gene: 12. CDR3 sequence reads: CSVEGETSGVGDEQFF. The DNA for the CDR3 is TGCAGCGTTGAAGGGGAGACTAGCGGAGTCGGCGATGAGCAGTTCTTC.

This clone occurred once. This sequence joins TRBV5-6 and TRBJ1-3; tentative D call: TRBD1 (5 bases). CDR1 is SGHDT and CDR2 is YYEEEE in the germline V gene. V gave up 2 bases and J gave up 2 bases, with 11 bases separating them. There are 15 residues in the CDR3. This chain's CDR3 is CASSFGVGPGNTIYF. For the CDR3, the DNA is TGTGCCAGCAGCTTTGGGGTGGGACCTGGAAACACCATATATTTT.